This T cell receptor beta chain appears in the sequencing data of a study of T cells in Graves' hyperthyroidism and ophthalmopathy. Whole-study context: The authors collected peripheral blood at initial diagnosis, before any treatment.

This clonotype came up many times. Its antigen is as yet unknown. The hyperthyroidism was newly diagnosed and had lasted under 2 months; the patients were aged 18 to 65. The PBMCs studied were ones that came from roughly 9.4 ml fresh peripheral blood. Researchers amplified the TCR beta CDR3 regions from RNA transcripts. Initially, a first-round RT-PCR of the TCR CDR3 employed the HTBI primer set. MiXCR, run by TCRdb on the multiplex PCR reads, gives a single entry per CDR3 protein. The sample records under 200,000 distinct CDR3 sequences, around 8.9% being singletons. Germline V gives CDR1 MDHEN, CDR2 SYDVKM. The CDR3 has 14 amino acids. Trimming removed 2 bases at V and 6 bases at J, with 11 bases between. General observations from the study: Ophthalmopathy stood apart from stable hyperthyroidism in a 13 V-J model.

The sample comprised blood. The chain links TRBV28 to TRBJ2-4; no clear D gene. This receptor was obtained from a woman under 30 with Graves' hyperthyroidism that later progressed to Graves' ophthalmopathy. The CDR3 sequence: CASSLRVVGNIQYF. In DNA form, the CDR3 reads TGTGCCAGCAGTTTAAGAGTAGTCGGAAACATTCAGTACTTC.